A single sample gave rise to the 27 T cell receptor beta chains below, sequenced in a study of technical replicates of blood from a handful of donors. Generated by immunoSEQ multiplex PCR, the TCRdb table keeps only in-frame clones and is missing some. Of about 79,000 clones in the sample, approximately 94% were seen once. Sequencing was performed on T cells isolated from PBMCs. All receptors derive from a human donor in good health.

This clone was picked up one time. This sequence joins TRBV12-5 and TRBJ1-1; no clear D gene. The CDR3 spans 18 residues. Germline V gene sequence: CDR1 LGHNT, CDR2 FRNRAP. V lost 0 bases to trimming and J lost 1 base, with 18 bases between them. CDR3 DNA: TGTGCTAGTGGTTTGGTACTATCCGGGGAGACATCGAACACTGAAGCTTTCTTT. Its translation: CASGLVLSGETSNTEAFF. The whole variable domain, filled in from reference TRBV12-5 and TRBJ1-1, reads DARVTQTPRHKVTEMGQEVTMRCQPILGHNTVFWYRQTMMQGLELLAYFRNRAPLDDSGMPKDRFSAEMPDATLATLKIQPSEPRDSAVYFCASGLVLSGETSNTEAFFGQGTRLTVV.

The chain is built from TRBV11-2 and TRBJ1-1; perhaps TRBD1 as D (6 bases). Germline V lookup: CDR1 SGHAT, CDR2 FQNNGV. The CDR3 runs to 16 residues. V dropped 1 base and J dropped 5 bases, with 17 bases sitting between them. The CDR3 is CASSLGRGGLGTEAFF. Written as DNA, the CDR3 is TGTGCCAGCAGCTTAGGAAGAGGGGGTTTGGGGACTGAAGCTTTCTTT.

The gene calls are TRBV4-1 and TRBJ2-7; D may be TRBD2 (6 bases). Looked up from germline, CDR1 is MGHRA and CDR2 is YSYEKL. The CDR3 sequence is 14 residues long. Between the trimmed V and J ends, which lost 4 bases and 6 bases, there was a span of 16 bases. The CDR3 sequence is CASSPPSGLAEQYF. In DNA form, the CDR3 reads TGCGCCAGCAGCCCCCCTTCGGGACTGGCCGAGCAGTACTTC.

The rearrangement joins TRBV28 to TRBJ1-1; 7 bases are shared with TRBD1. The ends lost 2 bases at V and 6 bases at J; junction bases unmatched: 12. The CDR3 extends over 16 amino acids. Looked up from germline, CDR1 is MDHEN and CDR2 is SYDVKM. CDR3 DNA: TGTGCCAGCAGTTTAACCCCCCGTTTAACAGGGGCTGAAGCTTTCTTT. It is translated as CASSLTPRLTGAEAFF.

This clone has more than one count but fewer than ten. V and J are TRBV15 and TRBJ2-3; D remains ambiguous. This CDR3 has 15 residues. Germline V gene sequence: CDR1 LNHNV, CDR2 YYDKDF (reference sequence). With 0 bases removed from V and 3 bases from J, the gap between germline ends came to 10 bases. The CDR3 coding sequence is TGTGCCACCAGCAGAGAGTCTATAAGTACAGATACGCAGTATTTT. Its protein product is CATSRESISTDTQYF. Combining the CDR3 with reference TRBV15 and TRBJ2-3 gives the whole variable domain DAMVIQNPRYQVTQFGKPVTLSCSQTLNHNVMYWYQQKSSQAPKLLFHYYDKDFNNEADTPDNFQSRRPNTSFCFLDIRSPGLGDTAMYLCATSRESISTDTQYFGPGTRLTVL.

This chain uses TRBV7-9 with TRBJ1-2; 8 nucleotides agree with TRBD1. The CDR3 consists of 15 residues. J lost 5 bases, V lost 5 bases, and 10 bases had no gene match. Germline V gene lookup returns CDR1 SEHNR and CDR2 FQNEAQ (reference sequence). Here the CDR3 reads CASSPSDRAGYGYTF. CDR3 nucleotides: TGTGCCAGCAGCCCGTCGGACAGGGCAGGGTATGGCTACACCTTC.

The rearrangement links TRBV5-1 to TRBJ2-7; 9 bases are a match to TRBD2. V lost 4 bases and J lost 7; bases outside the gene matches: 12. The CDR3 consists of 15 residues. Germline lookup yields CDR1 SGHRS and CDR2 YFSETQ. CDR3 loop: CASSPPSGILGEQYF. The CDR3 DNA follows: TGCGCCAGCAGCCCGCCTAGCGGGATCTTGGGGGAGCAGTACTTC.

This clone was counted a single time. The chain links TRBV10-3 to TRBJ2-1, with D possibly TRBD2 on 6 matching bases. V was shortened by 0 bases and J by 2 bases, with 14 bases between the two germline ends. The CDR3 has 17 residues. Germline-derived CDR1 and CDR2 are ENHRY and SYGVKD. CDR3 loop: CAISESGRESPYNEQFF. CDR3 nucleotide sequence: TGTGCCATCAGTGAGTCGGGTCGGGAGAGCCCCTACAATGAGCAGTTCTTC.

The chain joins TRBV5-1 to TRBJ1-3; D remains unclear. The CDR3 covers 14 residues. The ends were cut back, 4 bases at V and 2 bases at J, with 10 bases in the middle. Germline CDR1 SGHRS, CDR2 YFSETQ. The chain's CDR3 is CASSIPGTGNTIYF. The CDR3 coding sequence is TGCGCCAGCAGCATCCCCGGGACTGGAAACACCATATATTTT.

The count of this clone is one. The chain recombines TRBV28 with TRBJ1-4; 10 bases agree with TRBD1. J was trimmed by 7 bases and V by 8 bases; bases with no gene match: 7. CDR3 size: 14 residues. Germline assignment: CDR1 MDHEN and CDR2 SYDVKM. The CDR3 coding sequence is TGTGCCAGCTATGAGGGGACAGGGGTTGAAAAACTGTTTTTT. Its translation: CASYEGTGVEKLFF.

This sequence joins TRBV7-2 and TRBJ2-7; 7 positions agree with TRBD1. The CDR3 consists of 16 residues. The V and J ends lost 4 bases and 0 bases, in that order; junction bases with no gene match: 9. The germline CDR1 and CDR2 sequences are SGHTA and FQGNSA. CDR3 bases: TGTGCCAGCAGCTCTTGGGACAGTTTGAGCTCCTACGAGCAGTACTTC. Translated, it gives CASSSWDSLSSYEQYF.

The chain recombines TRBV6-5 with TRBJ2-7; D not resolved. The CDR3 is 15 residues long. The V gene lost 5 bases and the J gene lost 2 bases, with 16 bases spanning the gap. In germline, CDR1 is MNHEY, CDR2 SVGAGI. CDR3 region: CASSKLPGGPYEQYF. The CDR3 DNA reads as TGTGCCAGCAGTAAATTGCCAGGTGGGCCCTACGAGCAGTACTTC.

The J gene is TRBJ2-1, the V gene TRBV27; no definite D call. CDR1 is MNHEY and CDR2 is SMNVEV in the germline V gene (reference sequence). The CDR3 has 16 amino acids. Trimming took 5 bases from V and 9 from J, leaving 23 bases between them. The CDR3 nucleotides are TGTGCCAGCAGTCTTTACTCGCCACTATACTTAGGTGAGCAGTTCTTC. Its protein product is CASSLYSPLYLGEQFF.

The V gene is TRBV7-8, the J gene TRBJ2-2, with TRBD2 as a possible D gene (6 bases). Trimming pared 4 bases from V and 7 bases from J, leaving 22 bases between. Per germline, CDR1 SGHVS and CDR2 FQNEAQ. CDR3 length: 17 residues. The CDR3 loop is CASSSMRYLASDGELFF. The CDR3 DNA reads TGTGCCAGCAGCTCGATGAGGTATCTAGCGAGTGACGGGGAGCTGTTTTTT.

The J gene is TRBJ2-7, the V gene TRBV28; tentative D call: TRBD2 (6 bases). Germline values: CDR1 MDHEN, CDR2 SYDVKM. The length of the CDR3 is 13 residues. V lost 5 bases and J lost 3, with 11 bases in between. CDR3 region: CASSPGLHYEQYF. The CDR3 DNA reads TGTGCCAGCAGTCCTGGACTACACTACGAGCAGTACTTC.

The V and J genes are TRBV11-2 and TRBJ2-2, with D unclear. There are 13 residues in the CDR3. Trimming pared 1 base from V and 6 bases from J, leaving 6 bases between. Per germline, CDR1 SGHAT and CDR2 FQNNGV. DNA for the CDR3: TGTGCCAGCAGCTTAGCGTTCTCCGGGGAGCTGTTTTTT. Translating gives CASSLAFSGELFF.

The chain carries TRBV5-6 and TRBJ1-3, with D tentatively TRBD1 (6 bases). CDR1 SGHDT and CDR2 YYEEEE come from the germline V gene. Between the trimmed V and J ends, which lost 2 bases and 0 bases, there was a span of 9 bases. There are 15 residues in the CDR3. Here the CDR3 reads CASSFTGTSGNTIYF. Written as DNA, the CDR3 is TGTGCCAGCAGCTTTACAGGGACCTCTGGAAACACCATATATTTT. Full variable domain (missing parts from reference TRBV5-6 and TRBJ1-3): DAGVTQSPTHLIKTRGQQVTLRCSPKSGHDTVSWYQQALGQGPQFIFQYYEEEERQRGNFPDRFSGHQFPNYSSELNVNALLLGDSALYLCASSFTGTSGNTIYFGEGSWLTVV.

The V call is TRBV7-8, the J call TRBJ2-7; maybe TRBD1 (6 bases). This CDR3 has 16 residues. Germline CDR1 SGHVS, CDR2 FQNEAQ. V lost 1 base and J lost 0, with 13 bases in between. CDR3 residues: CASSLGGRTVSYEQYF. The DNA of the CDR3 is TGTGCCAGCAGCTTAGGGGGAAGGACAGTCTCCTACGAGCAGTACTTC.

The gene calls are TRBV7-2 and TRBJ2-5, with TRBD1 matching over 9 bases. Looked up from germline, CDR1 is SGHTA and CDR2 is FQGNSA. The CDR3 spans 15 residues. J gave up 5 bases and V 1 base, and 5 bases lay outside the gene matches. The DNA of the CDR3 is TGTGCCAGCAGCTTAGATGGGACAGGGAGCGAGACCCAGTACTTC. Protein product: CASSLDGTGSETQYF.

The J gene is TRBJ1-2, the V gene TRBV16; no clear D. Per germline, CDR1 KGHSY and CDR2 FQNENV. The CDR3 runs to 15 residues. V lost 0 bases to trimming and J lost 4 bases, with 12 bases between them. The CDR3 coding sequence is TGTGCCAGCAGCCAATCGGTTGCAGCGCCCTATGGCTACACCTTC. It yields the protein CASSQSVAAPYGYTF.

The chain carries TRBV28 and TRBJ1-2; 7 bases fit TRBD1. Unmatched junction bases numbered 11, after V lost 6 bases and J lost 4 bases. CDR1 MDHEN and CDR2 SYDVKM come from the germline V gene. The CDR3 spans 15 residues. CDR3 sequence (DNA): TGTGCCAGCAGAAATGAAGGGGGCCACCTCTATGGCTACACCTTC. This codes for CASRNEGGHLYGYTF.

The chain is built from TRBV2 and TRBJ1-5, with 12 bases lining up with TRBD1. CDR3 size: 15 residues. From germline, CDR1 is SNHLY and CDR2 FYNNEI. V dropped 4 bases and J dropped 4; count of bases not matched to a gene: 2. The CDR3 spells CASSGDRGRNQPQHF. CDR3 DNA: TGTGCCAGCAGTGGGGACAGGGGGCGTAATCAGCCCCAGCATTTT.

This rearrangement joins TRBV28 to TRBJ1-5, with TRBD1 as a possible D gene (5 bases). This CDR3 has 15 amino acids. The germline V and J ends were trimmed by 7 bases and 2 bases, with 15 bases remaining between them. Germline loops: CDR1 MDHEN, CDR2 SYDVKM. The CDR3 nucleotides are TGTGCCAGCATCATCCGGTGGGGGGGCAATCAGCCCCAGCATTTT. Translating it yields CASIIRWGGNQPQHF.

This clone was recorded only once. One end of the junction is discordant with germline, which a read error may explain. The CDR3 nucleotides are TGTGCCAGCAGTATAGGGGGCTCCGACGAGCAGTACTTC. Translation gives CASSIGGSDEQYF. The gene calls are TRBV7-8 and TRBJ2-7; 7 bases agree with TRBD1. CDR1 SGHVS and CDR2 FQNEAQ come from the germline V gene. The CDR3 has 13 residues.

The V gene is TRBV30, the J gene TRBJ1-2, with D unclear. This CDR3 has 13 amino acids. V gave up 7 bases and J gave up 4 bases, with 16 bases separating them. From germline, CDR1 is GTSNPN and CDR2 SVGIG (reference sequence). The CDR3 here is CASRWEARYGYTF. The CDR3 region has the DNA TGTGCCTCACGGTGGGAGGCCCGCTATGGCTACACCTTC.

The count of this clone is one. This chain links TRBV7-2 with TRBJ2-3, with D unresolved. The CDR3 extends over 11 amino acids. Trimming pared 6 bases from V and 4 bases from J, leaving 5 bases between. CDR1 is SGHTA, CDR2 FQGNSA, per germline. This chain's CDR3 is CASRFSDTQYF. CDR3 nucleotide sequence: TGTGCCAGCAGATTCTCAGATACGCAGTATTTT.

The chain uses TRBV5-4 and TRBJ2-1; the match to TRBD2 covers 11 bases. This CDR3 has 16 amino acids. After removal of 1 base from V and 6 bases from J, the junction contained 6 bases not matched to a gene. CDR1 is SGHNT, CDR2 YYREEE, per germline (reference sequence). In DNA, the CDR3 is TGTGCCAGCAGCTTGATGCTAGCGGGAGGACCCAATGAGCAGTTCTTC. Residues: CASSLMLAGGPNEQFF.